The 10 T cell receptor beta chains below all came from one sample that was sequenced in a study of cytomegalovirus exposure and HLA in healthy donors. Primers for the PCR totalled 60 Vbeta and 13 Jbeta. Only in-frame clones appear in the TCRdb table, and some are missing; sequencing was by immunoSEQ multiplex PCR. The sample includes 78,000 or so clones, approximately 62% of them seen just once. Sequencing used PBMCs. These receptors were collected from a male donor in good health and CMV-seropositive.

The chain carries TRBV14 and TRBJ1-1; D might be TRBD1 (6 bases). Trimming removed 5 bases from V and 5 bases from J, with 12 bases in between. This CDR3 region has 13 residues. Germline CDR1 is SGHDN and CDR2 is FVKESK. The CDR3 DNA sequence: TGTGCCAGCAGCGAAGGGGGGGGGACTGAAGCTTTCTTT. It translates to CASSEGGGTEAFF.

This clone was seen more than once but under ten times. The chain carries TRBV4-1 and TRBJ1-2; 7 bases match TRBD1. This CDR3 spans 17 amino acids. V dropped 4 bases and J dropped 2; count of bases not matched to a gene: 13. The V gene's germline CDR1 is MGHRA and CDR2 YSYEKL. CDR3 in amino acids: CASSPNLDRALNYGYTF. The DNA for the CDR3 is TGCGCCAGCAGCCCGAACCTTGACAGGGCCCTCAACTATGGCTACACCTTC.

On this clone: The junction does not match germline at one end; this may be a read error. The chain carries TRBV15 and TRBJ2-7; TRBD2 is a possible D gene (6 bases). The CDR3 covers 14 residues. Germline CDR1 LNHNV, CDR2 YYDKDF (reference sequence). The CDR3 spells CATSRDKPGLLPDF. CDR3 DNA: TGTGCCACCAGCAGAGATAAGCCGGGACTCCTGCCCGACTTC.

About this clone itself: The junction differs from germline at one of its ends, possibly a read error. This sequence joins TRBV7-9 and TRBJ1-3; the D gene is possibly TRBD1 (5 bases). Germline CDR1 reads SEHNR; CDR2 reads FQNEAQ (reference sequence). The CDR3 is made up of 11 amino acids. CDR3 loop: CASSLAQGLQF. For the CDR3, the DNA is TGTGCCAGCAGCTTAGCCCAGGGCCTACAGTTT.

This rearrangement joins TRBV13 to TRBJ2-2; D not certain. V lost 0 bases and J lost 6, with 8 bases in between. The CDR3 is 14 residues long. Germline V gene data show CDR1 as PRHDT and CDR2 as FYEKMQ (reference sequence). The CDR3 is CASSLGSVAGELFF. CDR3 DNA: TGTGCCAGCAGCTTAGGGTCGGTGGCCGGGGAGCTGTTTTTT.

The V call is TRBV4-1, the J call TRBJ1-6, with D maybe TRBD1 (5 bases). V was shortened by 0 bases and J by 8 bases, with 5 bases between the two germline ends. Germline assignment: CDR1 MGHRA and CDR2 YSYEKL. The CDR3 is made up of 13 amino acids. CDR3 sequence reads: CASSQDRDSPLHF. The CDR3 nucleotides read TGCGCCAGCAGCCAAGACAGGGATTCACCCCTCCACTTT.

This clone was recorded a few times. This chain uses TRBV6-1 with TRBJ2-5, with TRBD1 matching over 10 bases. CDR1 and CDR2 (germline): MNHNS, SASEGT. The CDR3 has 13 amino acids. After removal of 8 bases from V and 1 base from J, the junction contained 1 base not matched to a gene. The CDR3 DNA follows: TGTGCCAGCGGGGACAGGGGCCAAGAGACCCAGTACTTC. Translation gives CASGDRGQETQYF.

The V and J genes are TRBV19 and TRBJ2-1, with D possibly matching TRBD2 (6 bases). The CDR3 runs to 15 residues. Germline lookup yields CDR1 LNHDA and CDR2 SQIVND (reference sequence). V was clipped by 7 bases and J by 7 bases, with 20 bases between them. CDR3: CASTPRSGLGNEQFF. CDR3 nucleotides: TGTGCCAGTACCCCGAGGAGCGGGCTAGGGAATGAGCAGTTCTTC.

This clone was detected a few times. The rearrangement joins TRBV4-3 to TRBJ1-4; perhaps TRBD1 as D (5 bases). Germline V gene lookup returns CDR1 LGHNA and CDR2 YSLEER. This CDR3 is 15 amino acids long. Trimming removed 3 bases at V and 7 bases at J, with 15 bases between. The CDR3 spells CASSQGGGAGEKLFF. The CDR3 DNA reads TGCGCCAGCAGCCAGGGAGGAGGGGCCGGTGAAAAACTGTTTTTT.

Remarks on this clone: Relative to the germline gene, one junction end is altered; a read error may explain this. The CDR3 loop reads CASSTSSPGEGNYGYPF. CDR3 bases: TGTGCCAGCTCAACCTCCTCCCCGGGGGAGGGAAACTATGGCTACCCCTTC. The chain combines TRBV18 with TRBJ1-2; weak D call: TRBD1 (5 bases). CDR3 length: 17 residues. CDR1 and CDR2 from the germline V gene are KGHSH and LQKENI.